Sequencing of this TCR beta chain was carried out in a study of T-cell reconstitution after alpha-beta-depleted transplantation in children. Whole-study findings and limits: Reportedly, roughly two months post-transplant, alpha-beta T cells arose from several hundred expanded graft clones. Surviving recipient T cells and thymic progenitors accounted for the high day-60 TCRbeta diversity observed in some patients. One year after transplant, T-cell counts and diversity came mostly from newly produced T cells.

Only a few counts were recorded for this clonotype. Antigen specificity is unknown. Unique molecular identifiers were incorporated when the TCRbeta library was constructed. MiXCR, applied by TCRdb to the PCR reads, yields one record per CDR3 protein. The repertoire holds 500,000 to 750,000 distinct CDR3 sequences, with 10% to 15% as singletons. Per the germline V gene, CDR1 is DFQATT and CDR2 is SNEGSKA (reference sequence). The CDR3 is made up of 16 amino acids. J was trimmed by 3 bases and V by 3 bases; bases with no gene match: 4. The V and J genes are TRBV20-1 and TRBJ2-3; 15 nucleotides align to TRBD2. The sample consisted of PBMCs, mostly from graft donor cells, taken 360 days after TCRalphabeta/CD19-depleted stem cell transplant. The clonotype originates from a male patient younger than 18 who had a stem cell transplant for acute myeloid leukemia, so the T cells may come from the graft donor. CDR3 residues: CSASFGTSGRTDTQYF. The DNA of the CDR3 is TGCAGTGCTAGTTTTGGGACTAGCGGGAGGACAGATACGCAGTATTTT.